This is a list of T cell receptor beta chains from one sample in a study of identifying expanded T cells in peripheral blood. Here immunoSEQ multiplex PCR was the method, and the copy in TCRdb shows in-frame clones only, minus some. The data show around 80,000 clones, roughly 90% seen once. Input material: blood. These receptors originate from a person between 18 and 75 years old in good health. CDR3s include the opening cysteine and the closing phenylalanine or tryptophan. The D gene is left open where the match is weak. Clone sizes are given selectively: once, few, many, or a class where the clone is expanded.

NA	NA	TRBV2	TRBJ2-7	CASSEIGGQGRQYF	TGTGCCAGCAGTGAAATAGGAGGGCAGGGAAGACAGTACTTC
TRBD1	NA	TRBV6-5	TRBJ1-4	CASSQGEGEKLFF	TGTGCCAGCAGTCAGGGGGAGGGTGAAAAACTGTTTTTT
NA	NA	TRBV2	TRBJ2-5	CASRDSPQETQYF	TGTGCCAGCAGGGACTCCCCCCAAGAGACCCAGTACTTC
NA	NA	TRBV6-5	TRBJ2-5	CASSSPPRGAKETQYF	TGTGCCAGCAGTTCCCCTCCCCGGGGGGCCAAAGAGACCCAGTACTTC
NA	NA	TRBV15	TRBJ2-7	CATSRQHTGYEQYF	TGTGCCACCAGCAGACAACATACAGGGTACGAGCAGTACTTC
NA	NA	TRBV4-2	TRBJ1-2	CASKIADSSKYGYTF	TGTGCCAGCAAGATCGCGGACAGCAGCAAATATGGCTACACCTTC
NA	NA	TRBV19	TRBJ1-5	CASSVFIQGNQPQHF	TGTGCCAGTAGTGTATTCATACAGGGAAATCAGCCCCAGCATTTT
TRBD1	NA	TRBV2	TRBJ1-1	CASSGTGGYTEAFF	TGTGCCAGCAGTGGGACAGGGGGCTATACTGAAGCTTTCTTT
TRBD2	NA	TRBV7-2	TRBJ2-1	CASSSPGTSTRYEQFF	TGTGCCAGCAGCTCCCCGGGGACTAGCACGCGCTATGAGCAGTTCTTC
NA	NA	TRBV27	TRBJ2-7	CASSLTGGSYEQYF	TGTGCCAGCAGTTTAACCGGGGGCTCCTACGAGCAGTACTTC
NA	NA	TRBV28	TRBJ2-5	CASSLISETQYF	TGTGCCAGCAGTTTAATATCAGAGACCCAGTACTTC
NA	NA	TRBV2	TRBJ2-2	CASRSGQNTGELFF	TGTGCCAGCAGATCCGGACAGAACACCGGGGAGCTGTTTTTT
NA	NA	TRBV11-2	TRBJ2-7	CASSLTDSSYEQYF	TGTGCCAGCAGCTTGACCGACAGCTCCTACGAGCAGTACTTC
TRBD2	few	TRBV2	TRBJ2-7	CASGSGGTYEQYF	TGTGCCAGCGGGAGCGGGGGGACCTACGAGCAGTACTTC
TRBD2	NA	TRBV5-1	TRBJ2-3	CASILTRERTDTQYF	TGCGCCAGCATCCTCACGCGGGAGCGCACAGATACGCAGTATTTT